These 17 T cell receptor beta chains came from one sample sequenced in a study of response to subunit inactivated influenza vaccine. MiXCR, applied by TCRdb to the RT-PCR reads, yields one record per CDR3 protein. The sample carries 450,000 to 600,000 distinct CDR3 sequences, about 7.6% recorded once. The sample consisted of PBMCs from blood, taken roughly 24 months after vaccination. Receptors were obtained from a man aged 50-75 years who received an inactivated influenza vaccine.

This clonotype was found a few times. The chain recombines TRBV5-1 with TRBJ2-3, with D perhaps TRBD1 or TRBD2 (5 bases each). With 1 base removed from V and 5 bases from J, the gap between germline ends came to 17 bases. Germline V gene lookup returns CDR1 SGHRS and CDR2 YFSETQ. The CDR3 spans 16 residues. CDR3 sequence reads: CASSLQGATLIDTQYF. The CDR3, as DNA: TGCGCCAGCAGCTTGCAGGGAGCCACGTTAATAGATACGCAGTATTTT. The variable domain in full, with the rest retrieved from reference TRBV5-1 and TRBJ2-3, is KAGVTQTPRYLIKTRGQQVTLSCSPISGHRSVSWYQQTPGQGLQFLFEYFSETQRNKGNFPGRFSGRQFSNSRSEMNVSTLELGDSALYLCASSLQGATLIDTQYFGPGTRLTVL.

In this sample, this clonotype turned up a few times. The V and J genes are TRBV29-1 and TRBJ1-1, with D possibly being TRBD1 (6 bases). V shed 5 bases and J shed 5 bases, with 12 bases lying between them. The CDR3 extends over 12 amino acids. Germline CDR1 reads SQVTM; CDR2 reads ANQGSEA. CDR3 coding DNA: TGCAGCGTTTACAGGGCTGGGACTGAAGCTTTCTTT. As protein: CSVYRAGTEAFF.

The gene calls are TRBV29-1 and TRBJ2-5; TRBD1 agrees at 7 bases. The CDR3 totals 14 residues. Germline V gene data show CDR1 as SQVTM and CDR2 as ANQGSEA. Trimming cost V 5 bases and J 2 bases; bases outside gene matches: 8. CDR3 amino acids: CSVKGRGRQETQYF. As DNA, the CDR3 is TGCAGCGTTAAGGGTAGGGGGCGTCAAGAGACCCAGTACTTC.

This clonotype was counted only a few times. This chain joins TRBV11-1 and TRBJ2-1; 12 bases fit TRBD2. Unmatched junction bases numbered 15, after V lost 3 bases and J lost 9 bases. The CDR3 extends over 18 amino acids. Looked up from germline, CDR1 is SGHAT and CDR2 is FQDESV (reference sequence). CDR3: CASSFFLAGGLWFSEQFF. Written as DNA, the CDR3 is TGTGCCAGCAGCTTTTTCCTAGCGGGAGGGCTCTGGTTCAGTGAGCAGTTCTTC.

This clonotype showed up just a few times. The V gene is TRBV7-2, the J gene TRBJ2-3; 7 nucleotides align to TRBD2. V was clipped by 4 bases and J by 5 bases; unmatched bases: 12. Germline lookup yields CDR1 SGHTA and CDR2 FQGNSA. The CDR3 totals 16 residues. The CDR3 sequence is CASSSGPQRGIDTQYF. CDR3 nucleotide sequence: TGTGCCAGCAGCTCGGGGCCCCAGCGGGGTATAGATACGCAGTATTTT.

As DNA, the CDR3 is TGTGCCAGCAGCTTAGCGTCAGGAATCCCAGATACGCAGTATTTT. The encoded protein is CASSLASGIPDTQYF. This chain uses TRBV7-2 with TRBJ2-3; the D is unclear. Trimming pared 0 bases from V and 4 bases from J, leaving 11 bases between. This CDR3 contains 15 residues. Germline CDR1 and CDR2: SGHTA and FQGNSA.

Only a few counts were recorded for this clonotype. The rearrangement links TRBV5-6 to TRBJ2-5, with D unclear. Trimming left V 5 bases short and J 3 bases short, with 14 bases between. Germline CDR1 and CDR2: SGHDT and YYEEEE. There are 14 residues in the CDR3. The CDR3 sequence is CASRPIRKKETQYF. The DNA for the CDR3 is TGTGCCAGCAGACCTATAAGAAAAAAAGAGACCCAGTACTTC. Full variable domain (remainder filled in from reference TRBV5-6 and TRBJ2-5): DAGVTQSPTHLIKTRGQQVTLRCSPKSGHDTVSWYQQALGQGPQFIFQYYEEEERQRGNFPDRFSGHQFPNYSSELNVNALLLGDSALYLCASRPIRKKETQYFGPGTRLLVL.

There are many counts of this clonotype. The chain employs TRBV20-1 and TRBJ2-5; 13 bases fit TRBD2. This CDR3 contains 17 residues. The V and J ends lost 2 bases and 5 bases, in that order; junction bases with no gene match: 11. Per the germline V gene, CDR1 is DFQATT and CDR2 is SNEGSKA (reference sequence). The CDR3 sequence is CSARSLRTSGRGETQYF. CDR3 DNA: TGCAGTGCTAGATCTCTCCGGACTAGCGGGAGAGGGGAGACCCAGTACTTC.

Ten or more counts support this clonotype. V usage is TRBV20-1 and J usage is TRBJ1-5; D gene uncertain. Germline-derived CDR1 and CDR2 are DFQATT and SNEGSKA (reference sequence). This CDR3 contains 13 residues. V was shortened by 3 bases and J by 4 bases, with 10 bases between the two germline ends. CDR3 coding DNA: TGCAGTGCTAGGGGCAGCTATAATCAGCCCCAGCATTTT. Amino acids: CSARGSYNQPQHF.

This clonotype was picked up many times. Relative to the germline gene, one junction end is altered; a read error may explain this. V gene TRBV7-2 combines with J gene TRBJ2-4, with TRBD1 identical over 10 bases. CDR1 is SGHTA and CDR2 is FQGNSA in the germline V gene. The CDR3 sequence is 12 residues long. CDR3 nucleotides: TGTGCCAGCAGCTTAGGGACAGGGGGGCTGGACTTC. As protein: CASSLGTGGLDF.

This clonotype was observed many times. V gene TRBV5-1 combines with J gene TRBJ1-2; D perhaps matches TRBD1 (6 bases). Germline lookup yields CDR1 SGHRS and CDR2 YFSETQ. This CDR3 has 13 amino acids. Trimming pared 5 bases from V and 3 bases from J, leaving 11 bases between. The CDR3 bases are TGCGCCAGCAGTCATGGACAGCACTATGGCTACACCTTC. Translation: CASSHGQHYGYTF.

This clonotype was seen a few times. DNA for the CDR3: TGTGCCAGTAGTAGGACTAGCGGGAACTACGAGCAGTACTTC. Protein: CASSRTSGNYEQYF. This sequence joins TRBV19 and TRBJ2-7, with 12 bases identical to TRBD2. Germline V lookup: CDR1 LNHDA, CDR2 SQIVND (reference sequence). This CDR3 comprises 14 residues. V lost 4 bases to trimming and J lost 3 bases; unmatched junction nucleotides: 1.

V is TRBV9 and J is TRBJ2-1, with D maybe TRBD2 (6 bases). Trimming left V 0 bases short and J 2 bases short, with 12 bases between. The CDR3 has 16 amino acids. The germline gives CDR1 SGDLS, CDR2 YYNGEE. The CDR3 bases are TGTGCCAGCAGCGTAGAACCGGGGGACCCCTACAATGAGCAGTTCTTC. This gives the protein CASSVEPGDPYNEQFF. Full variable domain (outside the CDR3, taken from reference TRBV9 and TRBJ2-1): DSGVTQTPKHLITATGQRVTLRCSPRSGDLSVYWYQQSLDQGLQFLIQYYNGEERAKGNILERFSAQQFPDLHSELNLSSLELGDSALYFCASSVEPGDPYNEQFFGPGTRLTVL.

This clonotype was seen many times. The V and J genes are TRBV5-5 and TRBJ1-1, with D perhaps TRBD1 (5 bases). The CDR3 runs to 15 residues. V was trimmed by 1 base and J by 3 bases, leaving 13 bases between them. In germline, CDR1 is SGHKS, CDR2 YYEKEE (reference sequence). CDR3 in amino acids: CASSLSPARDTEAFF. The CDR3 nucleotides read TGTGCCAGCAGCTTGTCGCCCGCCAGGGACACTGAAGCTTTCTTT. Variable domain in full (rest from reference TRBV5-5 and TRBJ1-1): DAGVTQSPTHLIKTRGQQVTLRCSPISGHKSVSWYQQVLGQGPQFIFQYYEKEERGRGNFPDRFSARQFPNYSSELNVNALLLGDSALYLCASSLSPARDTEAFFGQGTRLTVV.

This clonotype came up many times. The chain couples TRBV28 to TRBJ1-4; D gene unclear. This CDR3 region has 14 residues. Germline lookup yields CDR1 MDHEN and CDR2 SYDVKM. Trimming took off 1 base at V and 5 bases at J, with 8 bases between the two ends. DNA for the CDR3: TGTGCCAGCAGTTTATCGGCCAGAAATGAAAAACTGTTTTTT. This translates into CASSLSARNEKLFF.

This clonotype has only a few counts. CDR3 DNA sequence: TGTGCCAGCAGTTTATTTAGACGCGGGACGGACTCCTACGAGCAGTACTTC. This translates into CASSLFRRGTDSYEQYF. The genes are TRBV27 and TRBJ2-7; possible D gene TRBD2, 6 bases. The V gene lost 1 base and the J gene lost 0 bases, with 16 bases spanning the gap. CDR1 is MNHEY, CDR2 SMNVEV, per germline (reference sequence). This CDR3 has 17 residues.

This chain links TRBV23-1 with TRBJ2-7; 8 bases match TRBD2. TRBV23-1 is classed as an ORF, of uncertain function. This CDR3 region has 18 residues. V shed 3 bases and J 4 bases; nucleotides not matched to a gene: 17. The CDR3 loop is CASSHFSTSGLELYEQYF. In nucleotides, the CDR3 is TGCGCCAGCAGTCATTTCTCTACCTCGGGACTAGAATTATACGAGCAGTACTTC.